The 15 T cell receptor beta chains in this list originate from one sample, sequenced in a study of blood T cell repertoires in COVID-19. Sequencing was performed with immunoSEQ multiplex PCR; in TCRdb, only in-frame clones are kept and a portion is missing. The repertoire has around 390,000 clones, around nine tenths of them found once; the top ten carry 10%. The source material was PBMCs or T cells enriched from blood (not recorded which). All receptors derive from a woman aged 45-65 years who had recovered from COVID-19.

The V and J genes are TRBV5-1 and TRBJ2-1; D might be TRBD1 (5 bases). The germline CDR1 and CDR2 sequences are SGHRS and YFSETQ. The CDR3 consists of 12 residues. V dropped 6 bases and J dropped 10 bases, with 14 bases sitting between them. The CDR3 region is CASTGRAVEQFF. CDR3 bases: TGCGCCAGCACGGGCAGGGCGGTCGAGCAGTTCTTC.

In this sample, this clone turned up once. The V call is TRBV29-1, the J call TRBJ2-2; 7 bases map to TRBD1. This CDR3 region has 15 residues. Germline assignment: CDR1 SQVTM and CDR2 ANQGSEA. V dropped 7 bases and J dropped 4; count of bases not matched to a gene: 12. Here the CDR3 DNA reads TGCAGCGCCACGAGGGGGCTCTCACTCACCGGGGAGCTGTTTTTT. Residues: CSATRGLSLTGELFF.

The rearrangement uses TRBV5-6 and TRBJ1-2, with D possibly being TRBD1 (5 bases). V lost 4 bases to trimming and J lost 5 bases, with 24 bases between them. Germline-derived CDR1 and CDR2 are SGHDT and YYEEEE. CDR3 length: 17 residues. CDR3 bases: TGTGCCAGCAGCCTAAGTGGGCAGGGTCCAAGTTATTATGGCTACACCTTC. Protein: CASSLSGQGPSYYGYTF.

Concerning this clone: The germline gene is not matched at one end of the junction; a read error may be the cause. The V call is TRBV7-9, the J call TRBJ2-7; D uncertain. Germline V CDR1 and CDR2: SEHNR, FQNEAQ (reference sequence). There are 12 residues in the CDR3. The DNA of the CDR3 is TGTGCCAGCAGTACTAACCCCTCACCGCAAGCCTTC. This encodes CASSTNPSPQAF.

The genes are TRBV28 and TRBJ2-5; 7 nucleotides agree with TRBD2. The CDR3 runs 14 residues. The J segment lost 2 bases and the V segment lost 6 bases, leaving 6 bases of the junction unmatched. CDR1 MDHEN and CDR2 SYDVKM come from the germline V gene. In nucleotides, the CDR3 is TGTGCCAGCAGGCCGGGACTAATACAAGAGACCCAGTACTTC. It codes for CASRPGLIQETQYF.

The V gene is TRBV7-8, the J gene TRBJ1-3; no reliable D call. The CDR3 is 14 residues long. The V end was cut by 5 bases, the J end by 2 bases, with 10 bases between. The germline V gene encodes CDR1 SGHVS and CDR2 FQNEAQ. CDR3 DNA sequence: TGTGCCAGCAGCGGGAGGTTACCTGGAAACACCATATATTTT. This encodes CASSGRLPGNTIYF.

The chain recombines TRBV6-5 with TRBJ2-7; maybe TRBD2 (5 bases). CDR1 and CDR2 (germline): MNHEY, SVGAGI. This CDR3 has 14 amino acids. Trimming took 7 bases from V and 5 from J, leaving 18 bases between them. The CDR3 spells CASIWRQVGDEQYF. In DNA form, the CDR3 reads TGTGCCAGCATTTGGAGGCAGGTCGGAGACGAGCAGTACTTC.

The chain employs TRBV2 and TRBJ2-5; the D gene is possibly TRBD2 (6 bases). Germline CDR1 reads SNHLY; CDR2 reads FYNNEI. This CDR3 is built from 13 residues. The germline V and J ends were trimmed by 4 bases and 1 base, with 7 bases remaining between them. In DNA, the CDR3 is TGTGCCAGCAGTGGGACTACCCAAGAGACCCAGTACTTC. Translated, it gives CASSGTTQETQYF. Using reference TRBV2 and TRBJ2-5 for the parts outside the CDR3, the full variable domain is EPEVTQTPSHQVTQMGQEVILRCVPISNHLYFYWYRQILGQKVEFLVSFYNNEISEKSEIFDDQFSVERPDGSNFTLKIRSTKLEDSAMYFCASSGTTQETQYFGPGTRLLVL.

The gene calls are TRBV5-5 and TRBJ2-2; 7 nucleotides align to TRBD1. J was trimmed by 4 bases and V by 4 bases; bases with no gene match: 10. The CDR3 runs to 16 residues. From germline, CDR1 is SGHKS and CDR2 YYEKEE (reference sequence). CDR3 amino acids: CASSPREGAGTGELFF. The CDR3 coding sequence is TGTGCCAGCAGCCCCCGAGAGGGGGCGGGCACCGGGGAGCTGTTTTTT.

The V and J genes are TRBV18 and TRBJ2-7; 11 positions agree with TRBD1. Per the germline V gene, CDR1 is KGHSH and CDR2 is LQKENI. This CDR3 contains 16 residues. The ends lost 5 bases at V and 2 bases at J; junction bases unmatched: 8. In nucleotides, the CDR3 is TGTGCCAGCTCAACGGGGGACAGGGGGTTTCCCTACGAGCAGTACTTC. Amino acid sequence: CASSTGDRGFPYEQYF.

This rearrangement joins TRBV7-9 to TRBJ1-1, with D possibly being TRBD1 (6 bases). Trimming cost V 4 bases and J 0 bases, with 15 bases left between them. CDR1 is SEHNR and CDR2 is FQNEAQ in the germline V gene (reference sequence). The CDR3 totals 16 residues. CDR3 sequence: CASSSRGGSMNTEAFF. CDR3 nucleotide sequence: TGTGCCAGCAGCTCGAGGGGGGGCAGCATGAACACTGAAGCTTTCTTT.

In its sample, this clone was seen once. CDR3 sequence reads: CASSQGISGGYNEQFF. The CDR3 region has the DNA TGCGCCAGCAGCCAAGGAATTAGCGGGGGGTACAATGAGCAGTTCTTC. The V gene is TRBV4-1, the J gene TRBJ2-1; 10 bases are shared with TRBD2. CDR1 and CDR2 (germline): MGHRA, YSYEKL. The CDR3 has 16 amino acids. J lost 4 bases, V lost 1 base, and 4 bases had no gene match.

The V and J genes are TRBV15 and TRBJ2-3; tentative D call: TRBD2 (5 bases). CDR3 length equals 16 residues. Between the trimmed V and J ends, which lost 2 bases and 2 bases, there was a span of 14 bases. Germline V gene data show CDR1 as LNHNV and CDR2 as YYDKDF (reference sequence). The CDR3: CATSRILDATTDTQYF. CDR3 coding DNA: TGTGCCACCAGCAGAATACTAGATGCCACCACAGATACGCAGTATTTT.

The chain uses TRBV7-9 and TRBJ1-1; 8 nucleotides agree with TRBD1. The junction had 5 bases not matched to a gene; V was cut back by 5 bases and J by 0 bases. This CDR3 spans 15 amino acids. Germline assignment: CDR1 SEHNR and CDR2 FQNEAQ (reference sequence). CDR3: CASSKGQGLNTEAFF. CDR3 nucleotides: TGTGCCAGCAGCAAAGGACAGGGCCTGAACACTGAAGCTTTCTTT.

The chain carries TRBV9 and TRBJ1-1; 9 positions match TRBD1. Germline V gene data show CDR1 as SGDLS and CDR2 as YYNGEE. Unmatched junction bases numbered 6, after V lost 1 base and J lost 5 bases. The CDR3 sequence is 15 residues long. The CDR3 sequence: CASSVPTGGGTEAFF. The CDR3 nucleotides are TGTGCCAGCAGCGTACCGACAGGGGGGGGTACTGAAGCTTTCTTT.